This TCR beta chain was retrieved from a study of OX40 agonist ivuxolimab in advanced cancers. Study as a whole: Patients' therapy was ivuxolimab, an antibody that acts as an agonist of OX40 (CD134). The dose of intravenous ivuxolimab that patients received every 2 weeks ranged from 0.01 to 10 mg/kg. Among those treated, three patients had partial responses, one with hepatocellular carcinoma and two with cutaneous melanoma.

Generated by immunoSEQ multiplex PCR, the TCRdb table keeps only in-frame clones and is missing some. The sample has 20,000 to 25,000 clones, roughly 82% seen once; the top ten hold roughly 27%. In regard to this clone: Its antigen is as yet unknown.

The CDR3 consists of 15 residues. CDR1 and CDR2 from the germline V gene are MNHEY and SVGAGI. V lost 2 bases, J lost 0 bases, and 8 bases lay in between. Study findings and constraints: Circulating CD4+ and CD8+ T cells showed clonal expansion by week 6 at 0.1 to 3.0 mg/kg.

The source material was CD4+ or CD8+ T cells sorted from blood, sampled in a trial of the OX40 agonist ivuxolimab. The chain has TRBV6-5 and TRBJ1-5; no reliable D call. The origin of this receptor is an adult with an advanced solid tumor such as melanoma, head and neck, liver or kidney cancer. The CDR3 coding sequence is TGTGCCAGCAGTTACCGGGCAGATAGCAATCAGCCCCAGCATTTT. Its protein product is CASSYRADSNQPQHF.